This entry lists 18 T cell receptor beta chains sequenced from one sample in a study of CD8 T cells in Susac syndrome. Random hexamers were used to reverse transcribe an amount of roughly 0.45 to 1 ug RNA. TCRdb independently ran MiXCR on the immunoSEQ multiplex PCR reads; one entry per CDR3 protein. This table holds tens of thousands of distinct CDR3 sequences, around 96% found once. The sequencing input was CD8+ T cells from PBMCs. These TCRs come from a human donor with Susac syndrome.

The CDR3 loop is CASSLTPGNTIYF. The DNA for the CDR3 is TGCGCCAGCAGCTTGACACCCGGAAACACCATATATTTT. V gene TRBV5-1 combines with J gene TRBJ1-3; D uncertain. CDR1 is SGHRS and CDR2 is YFSETQ in the germline V gene. There are 13 residues in the CDR3. The germline V and J ends were trimmed by 1 base and 4 bases, with 6 bases remaining between them.

The CDR3 region has the DNA TGTGCCAGCAGTTACGGAGGGACAGGGTTGAGTGAAAAACTGTTTTTT. Protein: CASSYGGTGLSEKLFF. The chain has TRBV6-5 and TRBJ1-4; 9 bases line up with TRBD1. The junction had 8 bases not matched to a gene; V was cut back by 2 bases and J by 7 bases. Germline CDR1 is MNHEY and CDR2 is SVGAGI. The CDR3 sequence is 16 residues long.

The chain uses TRBV4-3 and TRBJ1-1, with unresolved D. This CDR3 is 14 amino acids long. Trimming removed 1 base from V and 4 bases from J, with 10 bases in between. Germline CDR1 is LGHNA and CDR2 is YSLEER. The CDR3 loop reads CASSQALSITEAFF. DNA for the CDR3: TGCGCCAGCAGCCAAGCCCTCTCCATCACTGAAGCTTTCTTT.

The chain is built from TRBV24-1 and TRBJ2-1; D uncertain. Trimming cost V 6 bases and J 2 bases, with 10 bases left between them. Looked up from germline, CDR1 is KGHDR and CDR2 is SFDVKD. CDR3 length: 14 residues. CDR3 loop: CATSNSPAYNEQFF. DNA for the CDR3: TGTGCCACCAGTAATTCCCCTGCCTACAATGAGCAGTTCTTC.

The J gene is TRBJ1-6, the V gene TRBV27; perhaps TRBD1 as D (5 bases). Germline V CDR1 and CDR2: MNHEY, SMNVEV (reference sequence). This CDR3 is 12 amino acids long. Trimming left V 6 bases short and J 7 bases short, with 7 bases between. In DNA, the CDR3 is TGTGCCAGCAGCCGGGGGAATTCACCCCTCCACTTT. Its protein product is CASSRGNSPLHF.

The chain links TRBV6-2 or TRBV6-3 to TRBJ1-1; no clear D gene. Trimming removed 2 bases from V and 3 bases from J, with 4 bases in between. The CDR3 totals 12 residues. Germline V lookup: CDR1 MNHEY, CDR2 SVGEGT. CDR3 sequence reads: CASSYRDTEAFF. CDR3 DNA sequence: TGTGCCAGCAGTTACAGGGACACTGAAGCTTTCTTT.

The CDR3 loop reads CAWSVGAVGSYEQYF. The CDR3, as DNA: TGTGCCTGGAGTGTGGGGGCCGTCGGAAGCTACGAGCAGTACTTC. The chain combines TRBV30 with TRBJ2-7, with D tentatively TRBD1 (6 bases). The ends were cut back, 0 bases at V and 3 bases at J, with 15 bases in the middle. Germline V gives CDR1 GTSNPN, CDR2 SVGIG (reference sequence). The CDR3 has 15 residues.

The chain employs TRBV19 and TRBJ2-7, with TRBD2 as a possible D gene (5 bases). The CDR3 spans 13 residues. The V gene lost 2 bases and the J gene lost 6 bases, with 11 bases spanning the gap. Per germline, CDR1 LNHDA and CDR2 SQIVND (reference sequence). CDR3 loop: CASSITHAGEQYF. DNA of the CDR3: TGTGCCAGTAGTATAACTCACGCGGGCGAGCAGTACTTC.

The chain joins TRBV20-1 to TRBJ2-7; D is unclear. Trimming took off 0 bases at V and 5 bases at J, with 11 bases between the two ends. Germline CDR1 DFQATT, CDR2 SNEGSKA (reference sequence). The CDR3 consists of 13 residues. CDR3 residues: CSARDLVRDEQYF. The CDR3 DNA follows: TGCAGTGCTAGAGATTTAGTCCGCGACGAGCAGTACTTC.

The chain is built from TRBV5-4 and TRBJ2-1; 9 nucleotides agree with TRBD2. Germline V CDR1 and CDR2: SGHNT, YYREEE (reference sequence). V was clipped by 2 bases and J by 3 bases; unmatched bases: 3. The CDR3 length is 15 residues. The CDR3 DNA is TGTGCCAGCAGCTTAGCGGGGGGCGTCTACAATGAGCAGTTCTTC. Its translation: CASSLAGGVYNEQFF.

The chain uses TRBV27 and TRBJ2-3; 10 bases agree with TRBD2. The trim removed 2 bases at V and 2 bases at J, leaving 4 bases unmatched. The CDR3 consists of 16 residues. CDR1 MNHEY and CDR2 SMNVEV come from the germline V gene (reference sequence). The CDR3 DNA reads TGTGCCAGCAGTTTACTAGCGGGGGTCACCACAGATACGCAGTATTTT. It encodes CASSLLAGVTTDTQYF.

This chain uses TRBV11-2 with TRBJ1-4, with 8 bases that match TRBD1. V lost 1 base, J lost 7 bases, and 23 bases stayed unmatched. The CDR3 runs to 21 residues. The germline gives CDR1 SGHAT, CDR2 FQNNGV. For the CDR3, the DNA is TGTGCCAGCAGCTTAGTCCTGCCAAGGACAGGGCCTCCGTTCCGGCCTGAAAAACTGTTTTTT. Its protein product is CASSLVLPRTGPPFRPEKLFF.

This chain connects TRBV7-8 to TRBJ2-3, with 7 bases lining up with TRBD2. Germline trimming cut 3 bases from V and 3 bases from J; bases unmatched to any gene: 6. Germline CDR1 is SGHVS and CDR2 is FQNEAQ. The CDR3 is 15 residues long. The CDR3 coding sequence is TGTGCCAGCAGCTTCGAGCGGGGAAGAACAGATACGCAGTATTTT. Translation gives CASSFERGRTDTQYF.

The rearrangement links TRBV4-2 to TRBJ1-5; no firm D call. Germline loops: CDR1 LGHNA, CDR2 YNFKEQ. This CDR3 has 14 amino acids. Trimming removed 0 bases at V and 4 bases at J, with 7 bases between. CDR3 in amino acids: CASSQEQTNQPQHF. The CDR3 bases are TGTGCCAGCAGCCAAGAACAGACTAATCAGCCCCAGCATTTT.

This chain links TRBV20-1 with TRBJ1-2, with 9 bases aligning to TRBD1. J gave up 4 bases and V 5 bases, and 14 bases lay outside the gene matches. The CDR3 consists of 16 residues. From germline, CDR1 is DFQATT and CDR2 SNEGSKA (reference sequence). CDR3 sequence (DNA): TGCAGTGCTCCAGACTCCCCGGGACAGGGAAGCTATGGCTACACCTTC. Translated, it gives CSAPDSPGQGSYGYTF.

V and J are TRBV6-1 and TRBJ1-1; D is unclear. CDR1 and CDR2 (germline): MNHNS, SASEGT. V was cut by 2 bases and J by 4 bases, with 11 bases left in between. This CDR3 is built from 14 residues. CDR3 protein: CASSELAGSTEAFF. The DNA of the CDR3 is TGTGCCAGCAGTGAATTGGCGGGGTCCACTGAAGCTTTCTTT.

This chain joins TRBV6-5 and TRBJ1-2; 8 positions match TRBD1. Germline CDR1 and CDR2: MNHEY and SVGAGI. The V segment lost 2 bases and the J segment 4 bases; nucleotides outside the gene matches: 6. This CDR3 is built from 15 residues. CDR3 region: CASSYGFGQGYGYTF. The DNA for the CDR3 is TGTGCCAGCAGTTACGGGTTTGGACAGGGCTATGGCTACACCTTC.

CDR3 protein: CASSLSGLSGELFF. Written as DNA, the CDR3 is TGTGCCAGCAGCTTATCGGGACTTTCCGGGGAGCTGTTTTTT. The chain is built from TRBV7-3 and TRBJ2-2; D might be TRBD2 (6 bases). CDR1 is SGHTA, CDR2 FQGTGA, per germline. V was clipped by 2 bases and J by 6 bases, with 10 bases between them. The CDR3 spans 14 residues.